The 19 T cell receptor beta chains given below trace back to one sample, sequenced in a study of CD8+CD57+ T cells in acquired aplastic anemia. For CDR3 and TCR beta VDJ profiling, genomic DNA was the template used. TCRdb recomputed calls from the reads with MiXCR, one row per CDR3 protein. The table lists hundreds of thousands of distinct CDR3 sequences, around 30% of them singletons. Patients who underwent sequencing had shown CD8+CD57+ cell expansion by flow cytometry. The specimen sequenced was sorted CD4+, CD8+, or CD8+CD57+ T cells (not recorded which) from PBMCs. The source is a human donor with aplastic anemia.

The V and J genes are TRBV20-1 and TRBJ1-1; D not resolved. V lost 1 base to trimming and J lost 7 bases, with 4 bases between them. Germline V gene lookup returns CDR1 DFQATT and CDR2 SNEGSKA (reference sequence). This CDR3 spans 10 amino acids. CDR3 sequence reads: CSARGREAFF. CDR3 DNA: TGCAGTGCTAGAGGCCGTGAAGCTTTCTTT.

This clonotype was picked up many times. This rearrangement joins TRBV2 to TRBJ1-3, with D uncertain. Trimming pared 4 bases from V and 5 bases from J, leaving 12 bases between. CDR1 and CDR2 (germline): SNHLY, FYNNEI. CDR3 length equals 14 residues. CDR3 residues: CASSVPGSRNTIYF. CDR3 DNA: TGTGCCAGCAGTGTACCCGGGAGTAGAAACACCATATATTTT.

This clonotype was seen at least ten times. The rearrangement links TRBV20-1 to TRBJ2-7; 10 bases fit TRBD2. This CDR3 comprises 15 residues. CDR1 and CDR2 from the germline V gene are DFQATT and SNEGSKA (reference sequence). V gave up 5 bases and J gave up 1 base; unmatched junction bases: 8. This chain's CDR3 is CSALEGTSASYEQYF. CDR3 coding DNA: TGCAGTGCTTTGGAAGGGACTAGCGCATCCTACGAGCAGTACTTC.

This clonotype was counted only a few times. The chain carries TRBV6-1 and TRBJ2-7, with 8 bases that match TRBD1. V shed 7 bases and J 6 bases; nucleotides not matched to a gene: 11. The CDR3 contains 14 residues. Germline assignment: CDR1 MNHNS and CDR2 SASEGT. The DNA for the CDR3 is TGTGCCAGCAAAACGACAGGGGATAGTGTCGAGCAGTACTTC. Translation: CASKTTGDSVEQYF.

In its sample, this clonotype was seen a few times. At one end, the junction sequence differs from germline, possibly due to a read error. The V and J genes are TRBV15 and TRBJ1-3; D uncertain. Per the germline V gene, CDR1 is LNHNV and CDR2 is YYDKDF (reference sequence). CDR3 length: 16 residues. The CDR3 sequence is CATSRGAALSGNTTYF. The CDR3 nucleotides are TGTGCCACCAGCAGAGGGGCTGCTCTCTCTGGAAACACCACATATTTT. Variable domain in full (rest from reference TRBV15 and TRBJ1-3): DAMVIQNPRYQVTQFGKPVTLSCSQTLNHNVMYWYQQKSSQAPKLLFHYYDKDFNNEADTPDNFQSRRPNTSFCFLDIRSPGLGDTAMYLCATSRGAALSGNTTYFGEGSWLTVV.

This clonotype turned up a few times. The chain carries TRBV12-3 or TRBV12-4 and TRBJ2-5; D unresolved. Trimming left V 7 bases short and J 1 base short, with 7 bases between. The CDR3 runs 12 residues. CDR3 protein: CASTQAQETQYF. In DNA, the CDR3 is TGTGCCAGCACGCAGGCCCAAGAGACCCAGTACTTC.

The chain carries TRBV20-1 and TRBJ2-3, with 9 bases fitting TRBD2. J was trimmed by 4 bases and V by 1 base; bases with no gene match: 9. From germline, CDR1 is DFQATT and CDR2 SNEGSKA (reference sequence). This CDR3 region has 16 residues. The CDR3 DNA is TGCAGTGCTAGAGTCTTAGCGGGAGAGTGGTCAGATACGCAGTATTTT. The encoded protein is CSARVLAGEWSDTQYF.

Turning to this clonotype: One base away lies a much larger clone, so this may be a sequencing read error. This chain links TRBV12-3 or TRBV12-4 with TRBJ2-5; D may be TRBD2 (7 bases). The CDR3 is made up of 13 amino acids. V lost 10 bases, J lost 9 bases, and 21 bases lay in between. CDR3 sequence: CATTPKGGEAQYF. DNA of the CDR3: TGTGCCACAACGCCAAAGGGGGGGGAGGCCCAGTACTTC.

This clonotype was detected a few times. CDR3 region: CASSLGGEGATDTQYF. The DNA of the CDR3 is TGTGCCAGCAGCTTAGGTGGGGAGGGGGCCACAGATACGCAGTATTTT. The chain couples TRBV7-2 to TRBJ2-3; perhaps D is TRBD1 or TRBD2 (7 bases each). Germline V gene data show CDR1 as SGHTA and CDR2 as FQGNSA. Trimming removed 1 base at V and 2 bases at J, with 13 bases between. The CDR3 consists of 16 residues. Based on the CDR3 plus reference TRBV7-2 and TRBJ2-3, the full variable domain is GAGVSQSPSNKVTEKGKDVELRCDPISGHTALYWYRQSLGQGLEFLIYFQGNSAPDKSGLPSDRFSAERTGGSVSTLTIQRTQQEDSAVYLCASSLGGEGATDTQYFGPGTRLTVL.

This rearrangement joins TRBV7-9 to TRBJ1-2; D is unclear. Germline lookup yields CDR1 SEHNR and CDR2 FQNEAQ (reference sequence). This CDR3 spans 12 amino acids. V lost 6 bases to trimming and J lost 8 bases, with 13 bases between them. In DNA form, the CDR3 reads TGTGCCAGCAGGAAAATAGATAGGGGCTACACCTTC. This gives the protein CASRKIDRGYTF.

CDR3 sequence (DNA): TGTGCCAGCAGTGAAGGTCTGATTCTGAACACTGAAGCTTTCTTT. Amino acid sequence: CASSEGLILNTEAFF. The chain carries TRBV25-1 and TRBJ1-1; no firm D call. The CDR3 length is 15 residues. The germline gives CDR1 MGHDK, CDR2 SYGVNS. The V end lost 2 bases, the J end lost 0 bases, and 10 bases lay between the germline ends.

This clonotype was recorded at least ten times. The rearrangement joins TRBV7-6 to TRBJ2-7, with D unresolved. Trimming removed 3 bases from V and 3 bases from J, with 6 bases in between. Germline loops: CDR1 SGHVS, CDR2 FNYEAQ. The CDR3 spans 12 residues. The CDR3 DNA reads TGTGCCAGCAGCTTCCCAGGCTACGAGCAGTACTTC. It yields the protein CASSFPGYEQYF.

In this sample, this clonotype turned up many times. The chain uses TRBV2 and TRBJ1-3; no clear D gene. The CDR3 is 14 amino acids. Germline assignment: CDR1 SNHLY and CDR2 FYNNEI. Trimming left V 8 bases short and J 2 bases short, with 13 bases between. The CDR3 DNA sequence: TGTGCCAGCGCTACTAAGCGGGCTGGAAACACCATATATTTT. Translated: CASATKRAGNTIYF.

This clonotype appeared a few times. CDR3 DNA: TGCAGTGCCGCCCGGGCCGGGGAGCTGTTTTTT. It translates to CSAARAGELFF. The chain combines TRBV20-1 with TRBJ2-2; no reliable D call. Trimming shortened V by 6 bases and J by 6 bases, and 8 bases separated the two germline ends. The CDR3 sequence is 11 residues long. CDR1 and CDR2 from the germline V gene are DFQATT and SNEGSKA (reference sequence).

This clonotype was seen once. This CDR3 is CASSQPTSALNNEQFF. The CDR3, as DNA: TGCGCCAGCAGCCAACCGACTAGCGCCCTAAACAATGAGCAGTTCTTC. The chain links TRBV4-1 to TRBJ2-1; 8 positions agree with TRBD2. This CDR3 has 16 residues. V was clipped by 2 bases and J by 5 bases; unmatched bases: 8. CDR1 MGHRA and CDR2 YSYEKL come from the germline V gene.

The chain recombines TRBV7-2 with TRBJ2-7; 7 bases agree with TRBD1. Germline CDR1 reads SGHTA; CDR2 reads FQGNSA. This CDR3 is 11 amino acids long. Trimming removed 2 bases from V and 9 bases from J; junction bases left unmatched: 1. This CDR3 reads CASSLYRGQYF. In nucleotides, the CDR3 is TGTGCCAGCAGCTTATACAGGGGGCAGTACTTC.

This clonotype was detected ten times or more. This chain joins TRBV19 and TRBJ1-2, with D possibly matching TRBD1 (5 bases). CDR3 size: 14 residues. Trimming stripped 3 bases from V and 2 bases from J, with 10 bases between. Germline CDR1 LNHDA, CDR2 SQIVND (reference sequence). This chain's CDR3 is CASSILTANYGYTF. CDR3 sequence (DNA): TGTGCCAGTAGTATTTTGACAGCCAACTATGGCTACACCTTC.

This clonotype occurred many times. This chain uses TRBV6-4 with TRBJ1-6; no clear D. V was shortened by 2 bases and J by 0 bases, with 5 bases between the two germline ends. The germline gives CDR1 MRHNA, CDR2 SNTAGT. The CDR3 is made up of 15 amino acids. CDR3 in amino acids: CASSDTSSYNSPLHF. As DNA, the CDR3 is TGTGCCAGCAGTGACACGAGCTCCTATAATTCACCCCTCCACTTT.

The V call is TRBV4-3, the J call TRBJ2-5; D unclear. This CDR3 has 15 amino acids. The germline gives CDR1 LGHNA, CDR2 YSLEER. Trimming shortened V by 0 bases and J by 5 bases, and 13 bases separated the two germline ends. CDR3 sequence: CASSQDPSVYETQYF. For the CDR3, the DNA is TGCGCCAGCAGCCAAGATCCGTCAGTCTACGAGACCCAGTACTTC.